This is a list of T cell receptor beta chains from one sample in a study of blood T cell repertoires in COVID-19. The assay was immunoSEQ multiplex PCR, and TCRdb's table has in-frame clones only and misses some. The sample has around 200,000 clones; approximately 87% are singletons. Sequencing used peripheral blood. These TCRs come from a man aged 55-75 years who had recovered from COVID-19. The CDR3 runs from the conserved cysteine through the conserved F or W. D genes are given only for firm matches. The size field is filled for only some rows; it gives once, few, many or a size class.

size	J	D	V	length	DNA	CDR3
NA	TRBJ2-1	NA	TRBV6-1	15	TGTGCCAGCAGTGAAACAACAGGTTACCACAATGAGCAGTTCTTC	CASSETTGYHNEQFF
NA	TRBJ2-6	TRBD1	TRBV18	17	TGTGCCAGCTCACGGGGGACAGGGGGATCTGGGGCCAACGTCCTGACTTTC	CASSRGTGGSGANVLTF
NA	TRBJ1-4	NA	TRBV21-1	18	TGTGCCAGCAGCAGTTGGCACAGAAAAAGGATGACTAATGAAAAACTGTTTTTT	CASSSWHRKRMTNEKLFF
NA	TRBJ2-5	TRBD2	TRBV7-3	14	TGTGCCAGCAGCGCTAGCGGGACTCAAGAGACCCAGTACTTC	CASSASGTQETQYF
NA	TRBJ2-1	NA	TRBV23-1	17	TGCGCCAGCAGTCAGCCTCCCCGACCATGGGGGCGGAATGAGCAGTTCTTC	CASSQPPRPWGRNEQFF
NA	TRBJ1-2	NA	TRBV5-4	18	TGTGCCAGCAGCGGACTTAGTGGGGGCGAGCATCATAACTATGGCTACACCTTC	CASSGLSGGEHHNYGYTF
NA	TRBJ2-1	TRBD2	TRBV29-1	12	TGCAGCGCCGGGACTAGCAGCAATGAGCAGTTCTTC	CSAGTSSNEQFF
NA	TRBJ2-1	TRBD2	TRBV9	18	TGTGCCAGCAGCGCCCGACTAGCGGGAGACCACTCCTACAATGAGCAGTTCTTC	CASSARLAGDHSYNEQFF
NA	TRBJ2-4	TRBD2	TRBV27	19	TGTGCCAGCTCCTGGGACAGTAACCTAGCGGGAGGGCCGGGGAACATTCAGTACTTC	CASSWDSNLAGGPGNIQYF
few	TRBJ2-1	TRBD1	TRBV5-1	15	TGCGCCAGCCGTCCGGGACAGAGCTTGGGCAATGAGCAGTTCTTC	CASRPGQSLGNEQFF
NA	TRBJ2-5	NA	TRBV2	14	TGTGCCAGCAGTGAAGCGGAGGGTCGGGAGACCCAGTACTTC	CASSEAEGRETQYF
NA	TRBJ2-1	NA	TRBV28	14	TGTGCCAGCAGTTTGTACGGGGGAGCGAATGAGCAGTTCTTC	CASSLYGGANEQFF
NA	TRBJ2-1	NA	TRBV21-1	16	TGTGCCAGCAGCAAAGTGGCTAAACAGTTGTCCAATGAGCAGTTCTTC	CASSKVAKQLSNEQFF
NA	TRBJ1-3	NA	TRBV11-2	17	TGTGCCAGCAGCAGAGAATCCGCCCCTCTCTCTGGAAACACCATATATTTT	CASSRESAPLSGNTIYF
NA	TRBJ2-7	TRBD1	TRBV5-1	15	TGCGCCAGCAGCTTGGTGACAGGGGGAGGGTACGAGCAGTACTTC	CASSLVTGGGYEQYF
NA	TRBJ2-7	NA	TRBV28	15	TGTGCCAGCCAACCAGCGGCTGGTGGACGTCGAGAGCAGTACTTC	CASQPAAGGRREQYF
NA	TRBJ2-6	NA	TRBV30	16	TGTGCCTGGAGGCGGGGGCGCCTCCCTGGGGCCAACGTCCTGACTTTC	CAWRRGRLPGANVLTF
NA	TRBJ1-5	NA	TRBV5-1	15	TGCGCCAGCAGCTTGACGGGGGGCGCAGGGCAGCCCCAGCATTTT	CASSLTGGAGQPQHF
once	TRBJ2-3	TRBD2	TRBV27	15	TGTGCCAGCAGTTCTCCTAGCGGGGGGAGTTATACGCAGTATTTT	CASSSPSGGSYTQYF
NA	TRBJ2-3	TRBD1	TRBV27	13	TGTGCCAGCCTCCCACAGGGGGGAGATACGCAGTATTTT	CASLPQGGDTQYF
NA	TRBJ1-4	TRBD1	TRBV30	17	TGTGCCTGGACTAGGGAGCTCCCCGGGACAGGTGCTGAAAAACTGTTTTTT	CAWTRELPGTGAEKLFF
NA	TRBJ2-1	TRBD2	TRBV9	15	TGTGCCAGCAGCGTGGGAGGGACTAGCGGGGATGAGCAGTTCTTC	CASSVGGTSGDEQFF
NA	TRBJ1-1	TRBD1	TRBV29-1	15	TGCAGCGTTGGGGCGGGGGACAGGGTTTCGTCTGAAGCTTTCTTT	CSVGAGDRVSSEAFF
few	TRBJ1-1	NA	TRBV9	13	TGTGCCAGCAGCGTAGACAGGGACACTGAAGCTTTCTTT	CASSVDRDTEAFF
NA	TRBJ2-7	TRBD2	TRBV27	18	TGTGCCAGCAGTCTCTCTAGCCTACTAGCGGGAGGGCCCTACGAGCAGTACTTC	CASSLSSLLAGGPYEQYF
NA	TRBJ2-3	TRBD1	TRBV23-1	17	TGCGCCAGCAGTCAAAGGGGACAGTGGACGCGCACAGATACGCAGTATTTT	CASSQRGQWTRTDTQYF
NA	TRBJ2-4	NA	TRBV28	14	TGTGCCAGCAGCCTAACTTCGCCGGGGGACATTCAGTACTTC	CASSLTSPGDIQYF
NA	TRBJ1-1	TRBD1	TRBV29-1	13	TGCAGCGTCAACAGGGGGTTTGACGCTGAAGCTTTCTTT	CSVNRGFDAEAFF
NA	TRBJ2-3	NA	TRBV4-2	16	TGTGCCAGCAGCCAACGTCCAAGCGGGAGCACAGATACGCAGTATTTT	CASSQRPSGSTDTQYF
NA	TRBJ2-2	TRBD1	TRBV29-1	13	TGCAGCGTGGACAGGGCGAACACCGGGGAGCTGTTTTTT	CSVDRANTGELFF
NA	TRBJ2-3	TRBD2	TRBV11-3	17	TGTGCCAGCAGCTTAGGCCTTAGCGGGGGGTCCACAGATACGCAGTATTTT	CASSLGLSGGSTDTQYF
NA	TRBJ2-1	TRBD1	TRBV5-4	16	TGTGCCAGCAGCTTGAGTGGGGACAGGGCTAACAATGAGCAGTTCTTC	CASSLSGDRANNEQFF
NA	TRBJ2-2	NA	TRBV19	16	TGTGCCAGTGAGGTAGGGGGACAAGCGAACACCGGGGAGCTGTTTTTT	CASEVGGQANTGELFF
NA	TRBJ2-1	TRBD2	TRBV5-4	20	TGTGCCAGCAGCTCAACCGGGACTAGCGGGGCGGCTCGCTCCTACAATGAGCAGTTCTTC	CASSSTGTSGAARSYNEQFF